The 9 T cell receptor beta chains reported below all come from one sample, sequenced in a study of vaccination effects on CD4 cells after COVID-19. Some clones are missing from TCRdb's copy, which holds only in-frame ones; the method was immunoSEQ multiplex PCR. The profile shows fewer than 60,000 clones, approximately 72% of them singletons. Antigens of these TCRs are unknown. Subsequent to 10 days of culture, CD4+ T cells were isolated. Each participant received a vaccine that was either BNT162b2 or mRNA-1273, given as two doses. The specimen was CD4+ T cells from PBMCs cultured without peptide, collected after COVID-19 vaccination. All receptors derive from a human donor who received a COVID-19 vaccine.

The chain is built from TRBV15 and TRBJ2-4; TRBD1 or TRBD2 may be the D gene (6 bases each). This CDR3 spans 16 amino acids. Germline loops: CDR1 LNHNV, CDR2 YYDKDF (reference sequence). V lost 2 bases and J lost 6, with 17 bases in between. Here the CDR3 DNA reads TGTGCCACCAGCAGAAGTCACAGGGCCGGGGGAAACATTCAGTACTTC. It translates to CATSRSHRAGGNIQYF. Combining the CDR3 with reference TRBV15 and TRBJ2-4 gives the whole variable domain DAMVIQNPRYQVTQFGKPVTLSCSQTLNHNVMYWYQQKSSQAPKLLFHYYDKDFNNEADTPDNFQSRRPNTSFCFLDIRSPGLGDTAMYLCATSRSHRAGGNIQYFGAGTRLSVL.

The table lists this clone with a count of one. In DNA form, the CDR3 reads TGTGCCAGCAGTGAAGGCGTGCTGAAGGGTATTCAGTACTTC. The encoded protein is CASSEGVLKGIQYF. The chain is built from TRBV6-1 and TRBJ2-4; D is unresolved. The V end was cut by 1 base, the J end by 10 bases, with 14 bases between. This CDR3 contains 14 residues. Germline V gene lookup returns CDR1 MNHNS and CDR2 SASEGT.

In its sample, this clone was seen a few times. The chain recombines TRBV4-3 with TRBJ2-1; 7 nucleotides agree with TRBD1. The germline gives CDR1 LGHNA, CDR2 YSLEER. This CDR3 has 15 amino acids. The ends lost 0 bases at V and 5 bases at J; junction bases unmatched: 4. CDR3 coding DNA: TGCGCCAGCAGCCAAGATCCCGGGACAGACAATGAGCAGTTCTTC. As protein: CASSQDPGTDNEQFF.

The chain's CDR3 is CASSLPNPPAGHEQFF. CDR3 in DNA: TGTGCCAGCAGTTTACCCAACCCCCCGGCAGGGCATGAGCAGTTCTTC. The rearrangement joins TRBV28 to TRBJ2-1; maybe TRBD1 (5 bases). Germline V gene data show CDR1 as MDHEN and CDR2 as SYDVKM. The CDR3 is made up of 16 amino acids. V dropped 2 bases and J dropped 8 bases, with 19 bases sitting between them. The whole variable domain, remainder taken from reference TRBV28 and TRBJ2-1, is DVKVTQSSRYLVKRTGEKVFLECVQDMDHENMFWYRQDPGLGLRLIYFSYDVKMKEKGDIPEGYSVSREKKERFSLILESASTNQTSMYLCASSLPNPPAGHEQFFGPGTRLTVL.

This clone occurred a few times. The CDR3 coding sequence is TGTGCCAGCAGGGACACCGGGGAGCTGTTTTTT. As protein: CASRDTGELFF. This rearrangement joins TRBV28 to TRBJ2-2; D not resolved. Between the trimmed V and J ends, which lost 6 bases and 3 bases, there was a span of 2 bases. The germline V gene has CDR1 MDHEN and CDR2 SYDVKM. This CDR3 contains 11 residues. Based on the CDR3 plus reference TRBV28 and TRBJ2-2, the full variable domain is DVKVTQSSRYLVKRTGEKVFLECVQDMDHENMFWYRQDPGLGLRLIYFSYDVKMKEKGDIPEGYSVSREKKERFSLILESASTNQTSMYLCASRDTGELFFGEGSRLTVL.

The rearrangement joins TRBV27 to TRBJ2-7; TRBD2 matches 14 bases. The CDR3 has 16 residues. Germline V CDR1 and CDR2: MNHEY, SMNVEV (reference sequence). After removal of 5 bases from V and 6 bases from J, the junction contained 9 bases not matched to a gene. The DNA of the CDR3 is TGTGCCAGCAGTACCCCCGGGACTAGCGGGAGCCGCGAGCAGTACTTC. Residues: CASSTPGTSGSREQYF.

Concerning this clone: The junction differs from germline at one of its ends, possibly a read error. The chain joins TRBV7-7 to TRBJ1-4; no definite D call. The germline CDR1 and CDR2 sequences are SSHAT and FNYEAQ (reference sequence). This CDR3 is 14 amino acids long. The CDR3 DNA sequence: TGTGCTAGCAGCTTAGGTCCTGCTAATGAAAAACTGTTTTTT. Its translation: CASSLGPANEKLFF.

The chain links TRBV6-5 to TRBJ1-1; D uncertain. Germline CDR1 MNHEY, CDR2 SVGAGI. The length of the CDR3 is 14 residues. V was trimmed by 3 bases and J by 4 bases, leaving 12 bases between them. CDR3 loop: CASSYKNVFTEAFF. CDR3 DNA sequence: TGTGCCAGCAGTTATAAAAACGTATTCACTGAAGCTTTCTTT.

This clone turned up a few times. V gene TRBV29-1 combines with J gene TRBJ2-1, with D unclear. The V and J ends lost 7 bases and 4 bases respectively, with 14 bases between them. There are 13 residues in the CDR3. Germline CDR1 reads SQVTM; CDR2 reads ANQGSEA. DNA for the CDR3: TGCAGCGCTATGGCGGAGAGATACAATGAGCAGTTCTTC. As protein: CSAMAERYNEQFF.